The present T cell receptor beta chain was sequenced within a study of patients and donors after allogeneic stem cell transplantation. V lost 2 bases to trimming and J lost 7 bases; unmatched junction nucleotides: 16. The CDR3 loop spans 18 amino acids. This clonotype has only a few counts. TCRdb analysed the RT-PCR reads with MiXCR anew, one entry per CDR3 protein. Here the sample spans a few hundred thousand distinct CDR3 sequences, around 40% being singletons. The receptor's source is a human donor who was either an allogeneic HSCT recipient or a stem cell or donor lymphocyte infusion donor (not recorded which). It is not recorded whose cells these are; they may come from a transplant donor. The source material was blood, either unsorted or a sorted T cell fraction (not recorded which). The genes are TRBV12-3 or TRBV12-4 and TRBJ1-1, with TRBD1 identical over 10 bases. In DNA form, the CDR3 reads TGTGCCAGCAGTTTACAGGGCGCGACAGGGGGCTTAACAGGTGAAGCTTTCTTT. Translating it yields CASSLQGATGGLTGEAFF.